The present entry profiles one T cell receptor beta chain with its context. TCRdb reprocessed the 5' RACE reads and keeps a single row for each CDR3 protein, giving no DNA. Its listing shows about 150,000 distinct CDR3 sequences. These data come from a study of T cells expressing NK-cell markers. CDR1 and CDR2 from the germline V gene are SEHNR and FQNEAQ (reference sequence). The CDR3 is made up of 12 amino acids. The sample taken for sequencing was blood T cells: a sorted CD56 or NKG2C T cell subset, CD4+ or CD8+ T cells, or bulk PBMC T cells (not recorded which). This chain connects TRBV7-9 to TRBJ1-1. This TCR derives from a woman in her fifties or sixties in good health. The CDR3: CASSRVDTEAFF.